These T cell receptor beta chains were read from a single sample in a study of cytomegalovirus exposure and HLA in healthy donors. Some clones are missing from TCRdb's copy, which holds only in-frame ones; the method was immunoSEQ multiplex PCR. The sample has some 130,000 clones, about two thirds seen once. Sequencing was done on a sample of PBMCs. These receptors were taken from a man aged 45-65 years in good health and CMV-seropositive. Both conserved end residues are part of each CDR3. The order of the fields is V gene, D gene, clone size, J gene, CDR3 DNA, CDR3 protein. D genes are given only for firm matches. The size field is filled for only some rows; it gives once, few, many or a size class.

V gene: TRBV9; D gene: TRBD2; clone size: -; J gene: TRBJ2-3; CDR3 DNA: TGTGCCAGCAGCGTAGAGGGAGGGGCTAGCGGCCTCACAGATACGCAGTATTTT; CDR3 protein: CASSVEGGASGLTDTQYF
V gene: TRBV27; D gene: TRBD2; clone size: once; J gene: TRBJ2-6; CDR3 DNA: TGTGCCAGCAGGGAGGGGAGGGTCTCTGGGGCCAACGTCCTGACTTTC; CDR3 protein: CASREGRVSGANVLTF
V gene: TRBV2; D gene: TRBD1; clone size: once; J gene: TRBJ1-1; CDR3 DNA: TGTGCCAGCCAACTCGTCGGACAGGTGAACACTGAAGCTTTCTTT; CDR3 protein: CASQLVGQVNTEAFF
V gene: TRBV6-1; D gene: -; clone size: -; J gene: TRBJ2-3; CDR3 DNA: TGTGCCATCAGGAGGGCAGGGGCAACAGATACGCAGTATTTT; CDR3 protein: CAIRRAGATDTQYF
V gene: TRBV2; D gene: -; clone size: -; J gene: TRBJ1-5; CDR3 DNA: TGTGCCAGCACCCGTAGGGAGGGTACATGGCAGCCCCAGCATTTT; CDR3 protein: CASTRREGTWQPQHF
V gene: TRBV5-1; D gene: TRBD2; clone size: -; J gene: TRBJ2-3; CDR3 DNA: TGCGCCAGCAGCTTCAGAGCGGGACTGAGCACAGATACGCAGTATTTT; CDR3 protein: CASSFRAGLSTDTQYF
V gene: TRBV5-1; D gene: -; clone size: -; J gene: TRBJ1-4; CDR3 DNA: TGCGCCAGCAGCTTGGGACAGCTAGATGAAAAACTGTTTTTT; CDR3 protein: CASSLGQLDEKLFF
V gene: TRBV21-1; D gene: -; clone size: once; J gene: TRBJ2-7; CDR3 DNA: TGTGCCAGCAGCACCATGAACTCAGGACTGTCCCCCTACGAGCAGTACTTC; CDR3 protein: CASSTMNSGLSPYEQYF
V gene: TRBV28; D gene: -; clone size: -; J gene: TRBJ1-1; CDR3 DNA: TGTGCCAGCAGACAGGTCCGTGAAGCTTTCTTT; CDR3 protein: CASRQVREAFF
V gene: TRBV29-1; D gene: -; clone size: few; J gene: TRBJ1-3; CDR3 DNA: TGCAGCGTTGTAAAGGGGGTCGGAAACACCATATATTTT; CDR3 protein: CSVVKGVGNTIYF
V gene: TRBV19; D gene: TRBD1; clone size: -; J gene: TRBJ1-2; CDR3 DNA: TGTGCCAGTAGTATTGTGGGTCGGACAGGGGGCCTTGGCTACACCTTC; CDR3 protein: CASSIVGRTGGLGYTF
V gene: TRBV14; D gene: -; clone size: -; J gene: TRBJ2-7; CDR3 DNA: TGTGCCAGCAGCACCCAATACTCATACGAGCAGTACTTC; CDR3 protein: CASSTQYSYEQYF
V gene: TRBV4-3; D gene: TRBD2; clone size: -; J gene: TRBJ2-7; CDR3 DNA: TGCGCCAGCAGCCAAGATATACCAGCGGGAGACCTCTCCTACGAGCAGTACTTC; CDR3 protein: CASSQDIPAGDLSYEQYF
V gene: TRBV2; D gene: -; clone size: few; J gene: TRBJ1-1; CDR3 DNA: TGTGCCAGCAGTGATAGGTGGGAGGGCACTGAAGCTTTCTTT; CDR3 protein: CASSDRWEGTEAFF
V gene: TRBV5-1; D gene: -; clone size: -; J gene: TRBJ1-1; CDR3 DNA: TGCGCCAGCAGCTCCACAGGGAGAAACACTGAAGCTTTCTTT; CDR3 protein: CASSSTGRNTEAFF
V gene: TRBV18; D gene: TRBD1; clone size: -; J gene: TRBJ2-7; CDR3 DNA: TGTGCCAGCTCACGCTCTTCCCCGGGACAGACGACCGAGCAGTACTTC; CDR3 protein: CASSRSSPGQTTEQYF
V gene: TRBV5-6; D gene: TRBD2; clone size: once; J gene: TRBJ2-7; CDR3 DNA: TGTGCCAGCAGCTTATTAGCGGGGGGGCCCTACGAGCAGTACTTC; CDR3 protein: CASSLLAGGPYEQYF
V gene: TRBV10-1; D gene: TRBD2; clone size: -; J gene: TRBJ2-5; CDR3 DNA: TGCGCCAGCAGTGAGTCAGCGGGACGACCCCAAGAGACCCAGTACTTC; CDR3 protein: CASSESAGRPQETQYF
V gene: TRBV2; D gene: -; clone size: few; J gene: TRBJ1-6; CDR3 DNA: TGTGCCAGCAGTGTGAGGTCGGGGAATTCACCCCTCCACTTT; CDR3 protein: CASSVRSGNSPLHF
V gene: TRBV27; D gene: TRBD2; clone size: -; J gene: TRBJ2-7; CDR3 DNA: TGTGCCAGCTCGCCCTCGGGGGGATACGGGCTCGAGCAGTACTTC; CDR3 protein: CASSPSGGYGLEQYF
V gene: TRBV29-1; D gene: TRBD1; clone size: -; J gene: TRBJ2-2; CDR3 DNA: TGCAGCGTTTGGGAGACAGGGGCAGGCTCCTGGGAGCTGTTTTTT; CDR3 protein: CSVWETGAGSWELFF
V gene: TRBV5-6; D gene: TRBD1; clone size: few; J gene: TRBJ1-1; CDR3 DNA: TGTGCCAGCAGCTTCTTAGGGACAGGGGATGAAGCTTTCTTT; CDR3 protein: CASSFLGTGDEAFF
V gene: TRBV7-2; D gene: -; clone size: -; J gene: TRBJ1-5; CDR3 DNA: TGTGCCAGCAGCTTTAGAAGTAGCAATCAGCCCCAGCATTTT; CDR3 protein: CASSFRSSNQPQHF
V gene: TRBV19; D gene: -; clone size: few; J gene: TRBJ1-6; CDR3 DNA: TGTGCCAGCGCCCCGGGGGGATCCTATAATTCACCCCTCCACTTT; CDR3 protein: CASAPGGSYNSPLHF
V gene: TRBV9; D gene: TRBD1; clone size: few; J gene: TRBJ2-7; CDR3 DNA: TGTGCCAGCAGCGCAACCGGGACAGGAGGAAATAGAGGTGAGCAGTACTTC; CDR3 protein: CASSATGTGGNRGEQYF
V gene: TRBV29-1; D gene: TRBD2; clone size: -; J gene: TRBJ2-1; CDR3 DNA: TGCAGCGCGAGGGACCTAGCGGGATTAGCTGAGCAGTTCTTC; CDR3 protein: CSARDLAGLAEQFF
V gene: TRBV9; D gene: -; clone size: -; J gene: TRBJ1-1; CDR3 DNA: TGTGCCAGCAGCGTAGGGCGACAGTCCGGAGAAGCTTTCTTT; CDR3 protein: CASSVGRQSGEAFF
V gene: TRBV19; D gene: TRBD1; clone size: -; J gene: TRBJ2-7; CDR3 DNA: TGTGCCAGTAGCCGACGGGAAGACAGGGGTAACGAGCAGTACTTC; CDR3 protein: CASSRREDRGNEQYF
V gene: TRBV27; D gene: TRBD2; clone size: -; J gene: TRBJ2-3; CDR3 DNA: TGTGCCAGCAGTTTACTCCCCGGAGCTAGCGGGGGGAGGGATACGCAGTATTTT; CDR3 protein: CASSLLPGASGGRDTQYF
V gene: TRBV7-2; D gene: TRBD2; clone size: -; J gene: TRBJ2-5; CDR3 DNA: TGTGCCAGCAGCCCCTCTAGCGGGTCAGGAGAGACCCAGTACTTC; CDR3 protein: CASSPSSGSGETQYF
V gene: TRBV5-8; D gene: TRBD2; clone size: -; J gene: TRBJ2-7; CDR3 DNA: TGTGCCAGCATGCGGGGACAGGGACTAGCGGCTTCCTACGAGCAGTACTTC; CDR3 protein: CASMRGQGLAASYEQYF
V gene: TRBV12-5; D gene: -; clone size: few; J gene: TRBJ2-1; CDR3 DNA: TGTGCTAGTGGTTCCGACAATGAGCAGTTCTTC; CDR3 protein: CASGSDNEQFF
V gene: TRBV27; D gene: -; clone size: -; J gene: TRBJ2-1; CDR3 DNA: TGTGCCAGCAGTTTGCCGGACAGAAGGAATGAGCAGTTCTTC; CDR3 protein: CASSLPDRRNEQFF
V gene: TRBV21-1; D gene: -; clone size: -; J gene: TRBJ2-3; CDR3 DNA: TGTGCCAGCAGCAGCCCTAGCGGGAGTAACAAGGATACGCAGTATTTT; CDR3 protein: CASSSPSGSNKDTQYF
V gene: TRBV5-1; D gene: TRBD1; clone size: -; J gene: TRBJ1-2; CDR3 DNA: TGCGCCAGCAGCTTGGTTACGAGGGGGCCATGGGAAAGTTCCTATGGCTACACCTTC; CDR3 protein: CASSLVTRGPWESSYGYTF
V gene: TRBV5-1; D gene: -; clone size: -; J gene: TRBJ1-2; CDR3 DNA: TGCGCCAGCAGCTTAGGAACAGGGCCGCTTCGGGGCTACACCTTC; CDR3 protein: CASSLGTGPLRGYTF
V gene: TRBV5-4; D gene: -; clone size: -; J gene: TRBJ2-5; CDR3 DNA: TGTGCCAGCAGCTTGGACAGAACTGAGACCCAGTACTTC; CDR3 protein: CASSLDRTETQYF
V gene: TRBV29-1; D gene: TRBD2; clone size: -; J gene: TRBJ2-3; CDR3 DNA: TGCAGCGTGGGGACTAGCGGGAGCCCAGATACGCAGTATTTT; CDR3 protein: CSVGTSGSPDTQYF
V gene: TRBV5-1; D gene: TRBD2; clone size: -; J gene: TRBJ2-2; CDR3 DNA: TGCGCCAGCAGCTCGGCGACTAGCGGGAGCACCGGGGAGCTGTTTTTT; CDR3 protein: CASSSATSGSTGELFF
V gene: TRBV2; D gene: -; clone size: once; J gene: TRBJ1-4; CDR3 DNA: TGTGCCAGCAGCAGCGACTTTAATGAAAAACTGTTTTTT; CDR3 protein: CASSSDFNEKLFF
V gene: TRBV5-6; D gene: -; clone size: once; J gene: TRBJ2-2; CDR3 DNA: TGTGCCAGCAGCTTGAGGGGGGGGAGCACCGGGGAGCTGTTTTTT; CDR3 protein: CASSLRGGSTGELFF
V gene: TRBV6-1; D gene: -; clone size: -; J gene: TRBJ1-2; CDR3 DNA: TGTGCCAGCAGTGATGGGGGCTTTGGCTACACCTTC; CDR3 protein: CASSDGGFGYTF
V gene: TRBV19; D gene: -; clone size: -; J gene: TRBJ1-2; CDR3 DNA: TGTGCCAGTAGAGGACAGCCTCCGCAATATGGCTACACCTTC; CDR3 protein: CASRGQPPQYGYTF
V gene: TRBV7-8; D gene: -; clone size: -; J gene: TRBJ2-5; CDR3 DNA: TGTGCCAGCAGCTCTAGAGGGGAGACCCAGTACTTC; CDR3 protein: CASSSRGETQYF
V gene: TRBV7-9; D gene: -; clone size: few; J gene: TRBJ1-1; CDR3 DNA: TGTGCCAGCATTGAGTCAGAAGCTTTCTTT; CDR3 protein: CASIESEAFF
V gene: TRBV27; D gene: -; clone size: -; J gene: TRBJ2-7; CDR3 DNA: TGTGCCAGCAGTTTACGTGGGGCTACTTACGAGCAGTACTTC; CDR3 protein: CASSLRGATYEQYF
V gene: TRBV27; D gene: TRBD2; clone size: -; J gene: TRBJ2-5; CDR3 DNA: TGTGCCAGCAGTTTGGCGGGAGGGAACCAAGAGGCCCAGTACTTC; CDR3 protein: CASSLAGGNQEAQYF
V gene: TRBV5-1; D gene: TRBD2; clone size: -; J gene: TRBJ2-1; CDR3 DNA: TGCGCCAGCAGAAGCGGGAGAGGGTATGGTGAGCAGTTCTTC; CDR3 protein: CASRSGRGYGEQFF
V gene: TRBV19; D gene: -; clone size: -; J gene: TRBJ1-5; CDR3 DNA: TGTGCCAGTAATCGGTTCGAAGAAAGCAATCAGCCCCAGCATTTT; CDR3 protein: CASNRFEESNQPQHF
V gene: TRBV15; D gene: TRBD1; clone size: -; J gene: TRBJ2-2; CDR3 DNA: TGTGCCACTCGCCCGGGGACAGCTCCCGGGGAGCTGTTTTTT; CDR3 protein: CATRPGTAPGELFF
V gene: TRBV29-1; D gene: TRBD2; clone size: -; J gene: TRBJ2-7; CDR3 DNA: TGCAGCGTGGTACGGACTAGGGCCCCCTACGAGCAGTACTTC; CDR3 protein: CSVVRTRAPYEQYF
V gene: TRBV5-1; D gene: -; clone size: few; J gene: TRBJ2-5; CDR3 DNA: TGCGCCAGCCATCAGGGGCCAGGGAGTGAGACCCAGTACTTC; CDR3 protein: CASHQGPGSETQYF
V gene: TRBV5-4; D gene: -; clone size: -; J gene: TRBJ2-2; CDR3 DNA: TGTGCCAGCAGCTCAACAGGGAAGGCCGGGGAGCTGTTTTTT; CDR3 protein: CASSSTGKAGELFF
V gene: TRBV5-1; D gene: TRBD1; clone size: -; J gene: TRBJ1-1; CDR3 DNA: TGCGCCAGCAGCCGAACGGACAGGGACACTGAAGCTTTCTTT; CDR3 protein: CASSRTDRDTEAFF
V gene: TRBV18; D gene: -; clone size: -; J gene: TRBJ1-6; CDR3 DNA: TGTGCCAGCTCACCGCGACAGAGCTCCTATAATTCACCCCTCCACTTT; CDR3 protein: CASSPRQSSYNSPLHF
V gene: TRBV15; D gene: -; clone size: -; J gene: TRBJ1-2; CDR3 DNA: TGTGCCACCAGCAGGTATGAGAAAGGGAGGCTCTATGGCTACACCTTC; CDR3 protein: CATSRYEKGRLYGYTF
V gene: TRBV7-9; D gene: -; clone size: -; J gene: TRBJ1-3; CDR3 DNA: TGTGCCACCGGGACACCTGGAAACACCATATATTTT; CDR3 protein: CATGTPGNTIYF